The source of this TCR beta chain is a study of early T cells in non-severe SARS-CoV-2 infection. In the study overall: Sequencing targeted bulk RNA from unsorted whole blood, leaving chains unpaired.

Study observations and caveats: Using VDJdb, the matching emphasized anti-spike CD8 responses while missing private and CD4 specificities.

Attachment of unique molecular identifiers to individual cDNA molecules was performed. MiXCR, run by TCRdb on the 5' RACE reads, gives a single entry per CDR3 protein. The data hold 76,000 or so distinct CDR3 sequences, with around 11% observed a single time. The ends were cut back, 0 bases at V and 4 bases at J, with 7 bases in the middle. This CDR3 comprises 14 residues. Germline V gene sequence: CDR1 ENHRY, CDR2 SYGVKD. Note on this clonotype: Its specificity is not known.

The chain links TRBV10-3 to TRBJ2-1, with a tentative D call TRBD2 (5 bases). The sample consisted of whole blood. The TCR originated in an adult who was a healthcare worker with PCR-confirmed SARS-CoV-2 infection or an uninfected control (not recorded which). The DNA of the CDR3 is TGTGCCATCAGTGAGTCGCAGCGGTACAATGAGCAGTTCTTC. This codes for CAISESQRYNEQFF.